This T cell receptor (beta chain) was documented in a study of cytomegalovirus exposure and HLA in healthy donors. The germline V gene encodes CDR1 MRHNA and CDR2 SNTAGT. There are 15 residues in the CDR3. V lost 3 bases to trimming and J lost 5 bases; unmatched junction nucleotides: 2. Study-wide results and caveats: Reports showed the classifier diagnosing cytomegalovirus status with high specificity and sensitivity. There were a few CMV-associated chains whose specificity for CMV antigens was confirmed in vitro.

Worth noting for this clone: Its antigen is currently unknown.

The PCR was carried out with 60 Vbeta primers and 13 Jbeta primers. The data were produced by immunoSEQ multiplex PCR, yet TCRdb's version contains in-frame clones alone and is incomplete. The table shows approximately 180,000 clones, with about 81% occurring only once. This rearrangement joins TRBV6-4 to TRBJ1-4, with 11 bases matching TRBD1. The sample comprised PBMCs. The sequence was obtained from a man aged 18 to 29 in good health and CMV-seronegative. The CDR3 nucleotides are TGTGCCAGCAGTGAGGGGACAGGGGGGAATGAAAAACTGTTTTTT. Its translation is CASSEGTGGNEKLFF.